This T cell receptor (beta chain) was observed in a study of T cell responses to AZD1222 COVID-19 vaccine. Study-wide findings and caveats: Possibly, clonal diversity was underestimated; donors were largely white British and included more females.

The length of the CDR3 is 13 residues. Germline-derived CDR1 and CDR2 are SGHRS and YFSETQ. Trimming stripped 4 bases from V and 2 bases from J, with 10 bases between. Worth noting for this clone: What it binds is not known.

Produced via immunoSEQ multiplex PCR; TCRdb's table is partial and in-frame only. The table lists roughly 270,000 clones, almost 95% of them singletons. This clonotype originated in an adult who received the AZD1222 COVID-19 vaccine. The sequencing used peripheral blood, collected 28 days after the second AZD1222 dose. The chain combines TRBV5-1 with TRBJ2-7; D tentatively reads TRBD1 or TRBD2 (5 bases each). The CDR3 spells CASSDGTAYEQYF. The CDR3 bases are TGCGCCAGCAGCGACGGGACCGCCTACGAGCAGTACTTC.